This T cell receptor beta chain originates from a study of blood T cell repertoires in COVID-19. As for the study in general: Collection of acute and convalescent COVID-19 samples took place in the United States, Italy and Spain. Sources were T cells, B-cell-depleted T cells, or PBMCs; the material itself was cDNA or gDNA.

Authors' processing steps: Counts of nucleated cells, estimated from reference gene primer amplification, were obtained. Clones were read by immunoSEQ multiplex PCR, and TCRdb kept only the in-frame ones, dropping some. The D gene and trimming were derived from the DNA, and the V and J assignments and clone size from that table. In the table there are 150,000 to 200,000 clones, 88% of which are singletons. This clonotype was sampled from a man aged 65-85 years with active or convalescent COVID-19. Sample: peripheral blood.

The CDR3 here is CASKRGGGDSEAFF. In DNA form, the CDR3 reads TGTGCCAGCAAAAGGGGTGGCGGTGACTCTGAAGCTTTCTTT. This chain connects TRBV2 to TRBJ1-1; tentative D call: TRBD1 (5 bases). This CDR3 has 14 amino acids. V dropped 7 bases and J dropped 6 bases, with 18 bases sitting between them. Per the germline V gene, CDR1 is SNHLY and CDR2 is FYNNEI.